The 14 T cell receptor beta chains below all came from one sample that was sequenced in a study of PD-1 blockade in classical Hodgkin lymphoma. Using immunoSEQ multiplex PCR, the repertoire was profiled, and TCRdb retains in-frame clones only, with some absent. Of tens of thousands of clones in the sample, 90% were seen once. Noted time point: cycle 4 day 1 (C4D1), after less than seven weeks of nivolumab. With no exception, relapse followed autologous stem cell transplantation in all patients, and brentuximab vedotin exposure varied. The specimen was peripheral blood mononuclear cells (PBMCs), collected before the fourth cycle of nivolumab. These receptors were obtained from a human donor with classical Hodgkin lymphoma.

Comment on this clone: One end of the junction fails to match germline, which may point to a read error. This sequence joins TRBV20-1 and TRBJ1-1; TRBD1 matches 7 bases. The CDR3 has 11 amino acids. CDR1 and CDR2 (germline): DFQATT, SNEGSKA (reference sequence). The CDR3 reads CSARGTAEAFF. DNA for the CDR3: TGCAGTGCCAGAGGGACAGCCGAAGCTTTCTTT.

The chain has TRBV6-1 and TRBJ2-5; 8 positions agree with TRBD2. The trim removed 4 bases at V and 4 bases at J, leaving 11 bases unmatched. The CDR3 is 16 residues long. From germline, CDR1 is MNHNS and CDR2 SASEGT. The CDR3 sequence: CASSVLSVAGGETQYF. The DNA of the CDR3 is TGTGCCAGCAGTGTGTTGTCGGTGGCGGGGGGAGAGACCCAGTACTTC.

The chain has TRBV5-1 and TRBJ2-1, with D perhaps matching TRBD1 (6 bases). Germline-derived CDR1 and CDR2 are SGHRS and YFSETQ. CDR3 length: 16 residues. V lost 2 bases and J 4 bases, leaving 16 bases between the germline ends. As DNA, the CDR3 is TGCGCCAGCAGCTTCGGTCGGGACACTTATTACAATGAGCAGTTCTTC. Its protein product is CASSFGRDTYYNEQFF.

This sequence joins TRBV7-8 and TRBJ2-5; TRBD2 aligns across 12 bases. This CDR3 is built from 15 residues. Losses at the gene ends were 5 bases for V and 3 bases for J; bases not matched to a gene: 4. The germline V gene encodes CDR1 SGHVS and CDR2 FQNEAQ. The CDR3 spells CASSLTSGGEETQYF. CDR3 nucleotides: TGTGCCAGCAGCCTGACTAGCGGGGGAGAAGAGACCCAGTACTTC.

The chain is built from TRBV30 and TRBJ2-7, with D tentatively TRBD2 (6 bases). V lost 3 bases and J 6 bases, leaving 12 bases between the germline ends. The length of the CDR3 is 12 residues. The germline V gene has CDR1 GTSNPN and CDR2 SVGIG (reference sequence). The CDR3 loop is CAWRGGPGEQYF. The CDR3 DNA is TGTGCCTGGAGGGGGGGTCCAGGCGAGCAGTACTTC.

This clone was recorded once. V and J are TRBV2 and TRBJ2-4; no reliable D call. The CDR3 has 14 residues. Per the germline V gene, CDR1 is SNHLY and CDR2 is FYNNEI. Trimming shortened V by 3 bases and J by 2 bases, and 8 bases separated the two germline ends. The chain's CDR3 is CASSDKFTKNIQYF. In DNA form, the CDR3 reads TGTGCCAGCAGTGATAAGTTTACCAAAAACATTCAGTACTTC. Supplemented by reference TRBV2 and TRBJ2-4, the full variable domain reads EPEVTQTPSHQVTQMGQEVILRCVPISNHLYFYWYRQILGQKVEFLVSFYNNEISEKSEIFDDQFSVERPDGSNFTLKIRSTKLEDSAMYFCASSDKFTKNIQYFGAGTRLSVL.

The chain recombines TRBV28 with TRBJ2-1; weak D call: TRBD2 (6 bases). Germline lookup yields CDR1 MDHEN and CDR2 SYDVKM. The V and J ends lost 9 bases and 5 bases respectively, with 17 bases between them. The CDR3 length is 14 residues. This chain's CDR3 is CASQDVGGNNEQFF. In DNA, the CDR3 is TGTGCCAGTCAGGACGTGGGCGGGAACAATGAGCAGTTCTTC.

The chain carries TRBV5-1 and TRBJ1-2, with 9 bases lining up with TRBD1. Germline V gene lookup returns CDR1 SGHRS and CDR2 YFSETQ. V shed 5 bases, J shed 2 bases, and the junction held 7 bases outside the gene matches. The length of the CDR3 is 15 residues. CDR3 region: CASRTGTGSNYGYTF. The DNA of the CDR3 is TGCGCCAGCAGAACCGGGACAGGGTCGAACTATGGCTACACCTTC.

In this sample, this clone turned up once. V and J are TRBV27 and TRBJ2-1; 16 nucleotides line up with TRBD2. Unmatched junction bases numbered 1, after V lost 4 bases and J lost 7 bases. This CDR3 has 15 amino acids. From germline, CDR1 is MNHEY and CDR2 SMNVEV (reference sequence). CDR3 in amino acids: CASSSGLAGGNEQFF. The CDR3 bases are TGTGCCAGCAGTTCGGGACTAGCGGGGGGGAATGAGCAGTTCTTC.

CDR3: CASSEPGGENQPQHF. DNA for the CDR3: TGTGCCAGCAGTGAGCCGGGAGGGGAGAATCAGCCCCAGCATTTT. The chain has TRBV2 and TRBJ1-5; a weak D match, TRBD1 (5 bases). Germline V lookup: CDR1 SNHLY, CDR2 FYNNEI. V lost 3 bases, J lost 4 bases, and 13 bases lay in between. The CDR3 is made up of 15 amino acids.

The rearrangement joins TRBV30 to TRBJ2-7, with a possible D match to TRBD1 (6 bases). The germline V and J ends were trimmed by 4 bases and 2 bases, with 15 bases remaining between them. The CDR3 is 14 residues long. Looked up from germline, CDR1 is GTSNPN and CDR2 is SVGIG (reference sequence). The CDR3 nucleotides read TGTGCCTGGACTGCCCTGGGGGCTACCTACGAGCAGTACTTC. Translated, it gives CAWTALGATYEQYF.

This chain connects TRBV29-1 to TRBJ2-1; D gene unclear. Germline CDR1 is SQVTM and CDR2 is ANQGSEA. V was shortened by 4 bases and J by 9 bases, with 19 bases between the two germline ends. CDR3 length: 14 residues. The chain's CDR3 is CSVVTAIEATEQFF. As DNA, the CDR3 is TGCAGCGTTGTAACGGCTATAGAAGCCACTGAGCAGTTCTTC.

This chain uses TRBV7-3 with TRBJ1-2, with TRBD1 matching over 9 bases. V trimming: 5 bases; J trimming: 4 bases; junction bases outside the gene matches: 8. Germline V lookup: CDR1 SGHTA, CDR2 FQGTGA. CDR3 length equals 15 residues. The CDR3 nucleotides are TGTGCCAGCAGCCCCGGCGGACAGGGGTCCTATGGCTACACCTTC. It encodes CASSPGGQGSYGYTF.

The chain couples TRBV11-2 to TRBJ2-3, with a tentative D call TRBD2 (5 bases). V shed 0 bases and J shed 2 bases, with 9 bases lying between them. The CDR3 contains 15 residues. In germline, CDR1 is SGHAT, CDR2 FQNNGV. The CDR3: CASSLDRGFTDTQYF. As DNA, the CDR3 is TGTGCCAGCAGCTTAGACCGAGGGTTCACAGATACGCAGTATTTT.